This T cell receptor (beta chain) appears in the sequencing data of a study of shared clonotypes between healthy human individuals. The repertoire was sequenced with immunoSEQ multiplex PCR; TCRdb's copy has only in-frame clones and lacks some. Of approximately 500,000 clones in the sample, roughly 85% were seen once. V lost 8 bases, J lost 3 bases, and 12 bases stayed unmatched. This CDR3 is built from 14 residues. The germline V gene has CDR1 SQVTM and CDR2 ANQGSEA. Sequencing was carried out using PBMCs. This clonotype was obtained from a woman between 35 and 50 years old in good health. Some clones in this sample may be carry-over from other donors' samples. The chain couples TRBV29-1 to TRBJ2-7, with 8 bases identical to TRBD2. CDR3 region: CSYSAGLGDYEQYF. As DNA, the CDR3 is TGCAGCTACTCGGCGGGACTAGGGGACTACGAGCAGTACTTC.